Presented here are 6 T cell receptor beta chains from one specimen sequenced in a study of T cells after yellow fever vaccination. From the 5' RACE reads, TCRdb called clonotypes with MiXCR, one entry per CDR3 protein. Of about 320,000 distinct CDR3 sequences listed, 6.8% are singletons. The source was PBMCs, collected about 41 days after the first yellow fever vaccination. These receptors were taken from a man younger than 35 who received the YFV17D yellow fever vaccine.

This clonotype was counted ten times or more. This chain joins TRBV3-1 and TRBJ1-2; no clear D. The germline V gene encodes CDR1 LGHDT and CDR2 YNNKEL (reference sequence). CDR3 length: 11 residues. The V and J ends lost 4 bases and 7 bases respectively, with 7 bases between them. The CDR3 reads CASSPGRGYTF. The CDR3 bases are TGTGCCAGCAGCCCCGGGCGTGGCTACACCTTC.

This clonotype was counted a few times. The chain joins TRBV5-4 to TRBJ2-3, with a tentative D call TRBD2 (7 bases). The CDR3 is 16 residues long. With 2 bases removed from V and 0 bases from J, the gap between germline ends came to 13 bases. Looked up from germline, CDR1 is SGHNT and CDR2 is YYREEE (reference sequence). The CDR3 nucleotides are TGTGCCAGCAGCTTCGACGGGGGGCGGAGCACAGATACGCAGTATTTT. The encoded protein is CASSFDGGRSTDTQYF.

As for this clonotype: The junction and the germline gene differ at one end; a read error may be behind it. The genes are TRBV20-1 and TRBJ2-1; 10 bases are shared with TRBD2. The germline V gene encodes CDR1 DFQATT and CDR2 SNEGSKA (reference sequence). The CDR3 consists of 16 residues. The chain's CDR3 is CCARAPLAGVVGEQFF. CDR3 DNA: TGCTGTGCTAGAGCTCCGCTAGCGGGGGTAGTAGGTGAGCAGTTCTTC.

This chain links TRBV9 with TRBJ2-3; D perhaps matches TRBD1 (5 bases). CDR1 is SGDLS and CDR2 is YYNGEE in the germline V gene. V was cut by 0 bases and J by 2 bases, with 16 bases left in between. The CDR3 contains 17 residues. Here the CDR3 DNA reads TGTGCCAGCAGCGTAGCTGGGGCAGGGCGCCACACAGATACGCAGTATTTT. It codes for CASSVAGAGRHTDTQYF.

The rearrangement joins TRBV5-4 to TRBJ2-1; 13 positions agree with TRBD2. J lost 6 bases, V lost 7 bases, and 10 bases had no gene match. Germline V lookup: CDR1 SGHNT, CDR2 YYREEE (reference sequence). The CDR3 has 16 residues. The CDR3 nucleotides are TGTGCCAGCTCTGTTCAGCGACTAGCGGGGGGCAATGAGCAGTTCTTC. Its translation: CASSVQRLAGGNEQFF.

This clonotype came up many times. The chain couples TRBV15 to TRBJ1-4; TRBD1 is a possible D gene (5 bases). The CDR3 covers 15 residues. Germline V gene lookup returns CDR1 LNHNV and CDR2 YYDKDF (reference sequence). V was pared by 0 bases and J by 6 bases, with 11 bases between. The CDR3 nucleotides read TGTGCCACCAGCAGAGACAGGGCCTGGGATGAAAAACTGTTTTTT. Protein: CATSRDRAWDEKLFF.